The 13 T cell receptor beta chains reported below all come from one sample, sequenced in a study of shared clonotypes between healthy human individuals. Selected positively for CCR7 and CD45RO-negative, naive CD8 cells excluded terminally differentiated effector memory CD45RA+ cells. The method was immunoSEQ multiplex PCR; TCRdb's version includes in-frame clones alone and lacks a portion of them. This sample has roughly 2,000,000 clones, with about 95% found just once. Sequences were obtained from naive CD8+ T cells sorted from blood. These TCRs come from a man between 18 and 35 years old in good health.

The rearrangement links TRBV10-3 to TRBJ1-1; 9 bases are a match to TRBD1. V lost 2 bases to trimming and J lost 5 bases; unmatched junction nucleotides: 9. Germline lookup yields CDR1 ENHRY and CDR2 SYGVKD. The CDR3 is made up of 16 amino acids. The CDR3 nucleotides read TGTGCCATCAGTGAGGCAGCCGGGACAGGGAGTACTGAAGCTTTCTTT. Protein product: CAISEAAGTGSTEAFF.

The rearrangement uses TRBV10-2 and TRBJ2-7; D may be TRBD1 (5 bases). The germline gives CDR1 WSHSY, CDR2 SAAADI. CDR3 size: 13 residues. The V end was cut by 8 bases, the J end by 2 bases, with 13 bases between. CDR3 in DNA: TGCGCCAGCTCTCCGGTGACAGCCTACGAGCAGTACTTC. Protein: CASSPVTAYEQYF.

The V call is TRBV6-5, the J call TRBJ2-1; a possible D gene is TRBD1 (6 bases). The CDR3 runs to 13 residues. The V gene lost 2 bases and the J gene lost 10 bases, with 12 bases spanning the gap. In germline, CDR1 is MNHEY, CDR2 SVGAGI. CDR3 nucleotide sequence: TGTGCCAGCAGTTACGGGACACCCCTAGAGCAGTTCTTC. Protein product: CASSYGTPLEQFF.

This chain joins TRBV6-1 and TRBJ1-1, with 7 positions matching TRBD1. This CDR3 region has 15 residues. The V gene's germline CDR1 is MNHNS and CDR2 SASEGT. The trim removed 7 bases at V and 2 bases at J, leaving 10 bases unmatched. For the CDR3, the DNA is TGTGCCAGCATCACGACAGGGTGGCCTAACACTGAAGCTTTCTTT. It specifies CASITTGWPNTEAFF.

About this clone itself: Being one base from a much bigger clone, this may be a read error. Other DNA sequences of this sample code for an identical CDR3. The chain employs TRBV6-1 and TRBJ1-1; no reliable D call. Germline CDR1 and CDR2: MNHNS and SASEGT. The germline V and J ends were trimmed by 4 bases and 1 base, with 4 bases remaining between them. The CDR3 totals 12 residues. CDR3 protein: CASSVGNTEAFF. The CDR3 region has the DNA TGTGCCAGCAGTGTAGGGAACACTGAAGCTTTCTTT.

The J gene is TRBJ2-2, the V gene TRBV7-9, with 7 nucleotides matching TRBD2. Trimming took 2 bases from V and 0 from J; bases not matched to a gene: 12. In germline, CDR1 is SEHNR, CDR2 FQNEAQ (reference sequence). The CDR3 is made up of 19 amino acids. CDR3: CASSLPLWRETSNTGELFF. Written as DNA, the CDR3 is TGTGCCAGCAGCTTACCTCTCTGGCGGGAGACGTCGAACACCGGGGAGCTGTTTTTT.

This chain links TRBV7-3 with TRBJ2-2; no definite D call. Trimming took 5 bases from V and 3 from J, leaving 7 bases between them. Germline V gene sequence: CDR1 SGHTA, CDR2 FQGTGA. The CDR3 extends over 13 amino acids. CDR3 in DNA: TGTGCCAGCAGCCCCGGCGACACCGGGGAGCTGTTTTTT. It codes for CASSPGDTGELFF.

CDR3 loop: CASSLGPGLALTDTQYF. Here the CDR3 DNA reads TGTGCCAGCAGCTTAGGTCCGGGACTAGCGCTCACAGATACGCAGTATTTT. The J gene is TRBJ2-3, the V gene TRBV7-2; 10 bases align to TRBD2. CDR3 length: 17 amino acids. The junction had 6 bases not matched to a gene; V was cut back by 1 base and J by 2 bases. The germline CDR1 and CDR2 sequences are SGHTA and FQGNSA.

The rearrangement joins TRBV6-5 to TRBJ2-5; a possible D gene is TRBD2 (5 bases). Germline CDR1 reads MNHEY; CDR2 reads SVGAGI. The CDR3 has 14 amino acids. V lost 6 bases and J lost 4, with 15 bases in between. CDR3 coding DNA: TGTGCCAGCAGCCTCGCGGGCGCGGTAGAGACCCAGTACTTC. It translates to CASSLAGAVETQYF.

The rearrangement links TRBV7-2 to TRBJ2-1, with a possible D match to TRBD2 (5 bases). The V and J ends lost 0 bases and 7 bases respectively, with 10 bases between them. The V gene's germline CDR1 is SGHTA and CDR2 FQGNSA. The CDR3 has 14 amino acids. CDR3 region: CASSLAGTGNEQFF. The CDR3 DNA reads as TGTGCCAGCAGCTTAGCTGGAACGGGAAATGAGCAGTTCTTC.

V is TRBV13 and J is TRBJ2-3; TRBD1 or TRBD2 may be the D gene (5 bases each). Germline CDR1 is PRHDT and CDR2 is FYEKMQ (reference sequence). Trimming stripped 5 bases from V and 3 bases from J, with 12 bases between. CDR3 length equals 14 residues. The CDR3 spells CASSPQGETDTQYF. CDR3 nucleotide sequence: TGTGCCAGCAGCCCCCAAGGGGAGACAGATACGCAGTATTTT.

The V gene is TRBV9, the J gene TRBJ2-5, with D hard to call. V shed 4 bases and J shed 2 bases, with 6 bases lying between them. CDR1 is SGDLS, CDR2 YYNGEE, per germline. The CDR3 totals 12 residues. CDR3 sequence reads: CASSTNQETQYF. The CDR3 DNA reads TGTGCCAGCAGCACGAATCAAGAGACCCAGTACTTC.

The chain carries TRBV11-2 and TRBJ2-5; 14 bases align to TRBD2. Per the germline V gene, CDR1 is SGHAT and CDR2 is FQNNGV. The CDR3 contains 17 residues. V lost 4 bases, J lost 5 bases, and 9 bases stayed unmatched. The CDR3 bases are TGTGCCAGCAGCTCCCCGACTAGCGGGAGGGCGACGGAGACCCAGTACTTC. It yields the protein CASSSPTSGRATETQYF.